These 9 T cell receptor beta chains came from one sample sequenced in a study of graft-versus-host responses after intestinal transplantation. The data were produced by immunoSEQ multiplex PCR, yet TCRdb's version contains in-frame clones alone and is incomplete. The sample holds roughly 120,000 clones; 90% to 95% are singletons and the top ten take around 0.12%. Their antigens remain unidentified. The sample in question was unstimulated CD4+ T cells sorted from spleen or lymph node cells, obtained before intestinal transplant. The receptors here all came from a human donor who received an intestinal transplant.

The genes are TRBV11-1 and TRBJ1-1, with 9 bases fitting TRBD1. Germline V gives CDR1 SGHAT, CDR2 FQDESV (reference sequence). The V segment lost 4 bases and the J segment 2 bases; nucleotides outside the gene matches: 8. The CDR3 sequence is 16 residues long. The CDR3 nucleotides are TGTGCCAGCAGCTCACCGGGACAGGGTAAAAACACTGAAGCTTTCTTT. It is translated as CASSSPGQGKNTEAFF.

The CDR3 nucleotides read TGTGCCAGCAGCCCCATTCCTTCCTACAATGAGCAGTTCTTC. Its translation is CASSPIPSYNEQFF. This chain uses TRBV7-3 with TRBJ2-1, with unresolved D. From germline, CDR1 is SGHTA and CDR2 FQGTGA. The V and J ends lost 5 bases and 1 base respectively, with 9 bases between them. The CDR3 length is 14 residues.

This sequence joins TRBV28 and TRBJ2-5; 9 bases fit TRBD1. The CDR3 loop spans 14 amino acids. CDR1 is MDHEN, CDR2 SYDVKM, per germline. With 3 bases clipped from V and 3 bases from J, the junction kept 2 bases outside the gene matches. The CDR3 DNA reads TGTGCCAGCAGTTTTGGACAGGGGAAAGAGACCCAGTACTTC. This gives the protein CASSFGQGKETQYF.

V gene TRBV13 combines with J gene TRBJ2-7, with D perhaps TRBD1 (6 bases). With 5 bases removed from V and 4 bases from J, the gap between germline ends came to 15 bases. Germline lookup yields CDR1 PRHDT and CDR2 FYEKMQ (reference sequence). This CDR3 contains 14 residues. The CDR3 DNA is TGTGCCAGCAGCATCAGGGGAAGTGTTTACGAGCAGTACTTC. Protein product: CASSIRGSVYEQYF.

This clone was detected only a few times. The gene calls are TRBV5-1 and TRBJ2-3; TRBD1 might be the D (6 bases). CDR1 and CDR2 from the germline V gene are SGHRS and YFSETQ. V lost 4 bases and J lost 2, with 11 bases in between. The CDR3 extends over 14 amino acids. In DNA form, the CDR3 reads TGCGCCAGCAGCCCACAGGGTGACACAGATACGCAGTATTTT. As protein: CASSPQGDTDTQYF.

The chain employs TRBV5-1 and TRBJ1-1; maybe TRBD1 (6 bases). The CDR3 spans 16 residues. Germline CDR1 SGHRS, CDR2 YFSETQ. V was clipped by 7 bases and J by 0 bases, with 19 bases between them. The CDR3 DNA reads TGCGCCAGCGGCCTAGGGGGTAGGGGTATGAACACTGAAGCTTTCTTT. Translated: CASGLGGRGMNTEAFF.

This clone was picked up one time. This chain links TRBV18 with TRBJ1-1; a weak D match, TRBD1 (6 bases). V lost 6 bases, J lost 4 bases, and 15 bases lay in between. The CDR3 runs 14 residues. Looked up from germline, CDR1 is KGHSH and CDR2 is LQKENI. The chain's CDR3 is CASSREEQGTEAFF. The CDR3 bases are TGTGCCAGCTCCCGCGAGGAACAGGGCACTGAAGCTTTCTTT. The full variable domain, rest sourced from reference TRBV18 and TRBJ1-1, is NAGVMQNPRHLVRRRGQEARLRCSPMKGHSHVYWYRQLPEEGLKFMVYLQKENIIDESGMPKERFSAEFPKEGPSILRIQQVVRGDSAAYFCASSREEQGTEAFFGQGTRLTVV.

The chain couples TRBV4-1 to TRBJ2-7; tentative D call: TRBD2 (5 bases). V was clipped by 1 base and J by 2 bases, with 15 bases between them. The germline gives CDR1 MGHRA, CDR2 YSYEKL. This CDR3 is 16 amino acids long. CDR3 DNA sequence: TGCGCCAGCAGCCAAGGTGAGGGAATGCCTCCCTACGAGCAGTACTTC. Protein sequence: CASSQGEGMPPYEQYF.

The rearrangement links TRBV9 to TRBJ2-2, with TRBD2 matching 7 bases. The J segment lost 3 bases and the V segment lost 0 bases, leaving 2 bases of the junction unmatched. Germline CDR1 reads SGDLS; CDR2 reads YYNGEE. This CDR3 spans 15 amino acids. CDR3 amino acids: CASSVGAGYTGELFF. The CDR3, as DNA: TGTGCCAGCAGCGTAGGAGCGGGATACACCGGGGAGCTGTTTTTT.